What follows describes a single T cell receptor beta chain. Its antigen remains unknown. Naive CD8 cells were CD45RO-negative, positively selected for CCR7, excluding terminally differentiated effector memory CD45RA+ cells. This sample is drawn from a study of shared clonotypes between healthy human individuals. General study points: A generally larger estimated richness was seen in naive subsets than in memory subsets. The study drew on few donors, limiting represented genetic and exposure-history diversity.

For sorted subsets, approximately 200 ng DNA per replicate equaled approximately 30,000 T cell genomes. The protocol was immunoSEQ multiplex PCR, while the TCRdb copy is restricted to in-frame clones and leaves out a portion. The data show about 2.2 million clones, about 92% seen once. The specimen sequenced was naive CD8+ T cells from PBMCs. The TCR originated in a man younger than 35 in good health. Some clones in this sample may be carry-over from other donors' samples.

CDR3 nucleotides: TGTGCCAGCAGTCATGGGGCCGTAGGAGGGGGCGCCGGGGATGAGCAGTTCTTC. This sequence encodes CASSHGAVGGGAGDEQFF. This chain joins TRBV11-1 and TRBJ2-1; a weak D match, TRBD1 (7 bases). CDR3 size: 18 residues. The V end was cut by 6 bases, the J end by 8 bases, with 29 bases between. Germline lookup yields CDR1 SGHAT and CDR2 FQDESV (reference sequence).